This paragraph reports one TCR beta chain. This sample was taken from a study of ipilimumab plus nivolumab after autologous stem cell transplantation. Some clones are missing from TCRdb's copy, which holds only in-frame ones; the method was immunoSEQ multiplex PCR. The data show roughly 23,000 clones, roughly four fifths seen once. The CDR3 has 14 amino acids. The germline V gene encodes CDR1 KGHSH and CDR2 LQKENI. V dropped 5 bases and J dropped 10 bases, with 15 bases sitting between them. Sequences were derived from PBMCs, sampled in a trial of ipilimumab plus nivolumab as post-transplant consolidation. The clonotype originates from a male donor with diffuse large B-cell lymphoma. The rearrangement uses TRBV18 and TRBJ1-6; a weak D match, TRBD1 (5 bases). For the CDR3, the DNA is TGTGCCAGCTCATCCGGGGCCCGGGGATCACCCCTCCACTTT. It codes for CASSSGARGSPLHF.